These 19 T cell receptor beta chains were all obtained from the same sample, sequenced in a study of monozygotic twins with inflammatory bowel disease. TCRdb re-called the 5' RACE reads and catalogs CDR3 proteins one per entry, DNA excluded. The sample includes more than 300,000 distinct CDR3 sequences. Source material: blood. Source of these receptors: a human donor with ulcerative colitis or Crohn's disease, or a healthy co-twin of an affected twin (not recorded which).

The chain couples TRBV5-1 to TRBJ2-1; the D call of TRBD2 rests on TCRdb alone, since no DNA is present to check it. The germline V gene has CDR1 SGHRS and CDR2 YFSETQ. The CDR3 sequence is 14 residues long. CDR3 in amino acids: CASSIGSSGNEQFF.

The chain carries TRBV28 and TRBJ2-5. The CDR3 runs 12 residues. Germline V CDR1 and CDR2: MDHEN, SYDVKM. The CDR3 protein is CASTTRQETQYF.

CDR3: CASSGDNSPYF. V is TRBV5-1 and J is TRBJ2-3; absent DNA, TCRdb's TRBD2 call cannot be checked. The length of the CDR3 is 11 residues. The germline CDR1 and CDR2 sequences are SGHRS and YFSETQ.

The rearrangement uses TRBV28 and TRBJ2-7; TCRdb's D gene call, TRBD2, goes unchecked for lack of DNA. CDR3 size: 15 residues. CDR1 and CDR2 (germline): MDHEN, SYDVKM. CDR3 in amino acids: CASSLNGRLSYEQYF.

This chain links TRBV5-1 with TRBJ2-3; TCRdb's D call of TRBD2 is untestable without DNA. Germline V gene lookup returns CDR1 SGHRS and CDR2 YFSETQ. This CDR3 spans 17 amino acids. CDR3 residues: CASSRSRQRELADTQYF.

V is TRBV9 and J is TRBJ2-1; TCRdb's D call of TRBD2 is untestable without DNA. This CDR3 is 20 amino acids long. Germline V gene sequence: CDR1 SGDLS, CDR2 YYNGEE. The chain's CDR3 is CASSVASGGPGTPSYNEQFF.

The chain uses TRBV7-2 and TRBJ2-1. CDR1 is SGHTA, CDR2 FQGNSA, per germline. The CDR3 consists of 13 residues. The CDR3 here is CASSLALVNEQFF.

The chain joins TRBV19 to TRBJ1-1; TCRdb outputs TRBD1, but without DNA this stays unchecked. CDR3 length: 13 residues. Germline assignment: CDR1 LNHDA and CDR2 SQIVND (reference sequence). The CDR3 sequence: CASRTSGGPEAFF.

V usage is TRBV9 and J usage is TRBJ1-1; TCRdb calls TRBD1, which cannot be checked without DNA. This CDR3 is built from 15 residues. Germline values: CDR1 SGDLS, CDR2 YYNGEE. This CDR3 reads CASSRRQGGETEAFF.

This rearrangement joins TRBV5-5 to TRBJ1-1; without DNA, the TCRdb call of TRBD1 cannot be checked. From germline, CDR1 is SGHKS and CDR2 YYEKEE (reference sequence). The CDR3 runs to 16 residues. This CDR3 is CASSGGRVNMNTEAFF. The full variable domain, in which reference TRBV5-5 and TRBJ1-1 provide the parts outside the CDR3, is DAGVTQSPTHLIKTRGQQVTLRCSPISGHKSVSWYQQVLGQGPQFIFQYYEKEERGRGNFPDRFSARQFPNYSSELNVNALLLGDSALYLCASSGGRVNMNTEAFFGQGTRLTVV.

V gene TRBV5-1 combines with J gene TRBJ2-7; without DNA, the TCRdb call of TRBD1 cannot be checked. The CDR3 extends over 15 amino acids. Germline assignment: CDR1 SGHRS and CDR2 YFSETQ. CDR3 residues: CASSWGDRKYYEQYF.

This chain uses TRBV11-1 with TRBJ2-1; TCRdb picks TRBD2, but there is no DNA to check that call. The CDR3 totals 15 residues. Germline loops: CDR1 SGHAT, CDR2 FQDESV (reference sequence). CDR3 protein: CASSQEGGPYNEQFF.

The V and J genes are TRBV5-1 and TRBJ1-2; TCRdb's assignment of TRBD1 cannot be checked, as there is no DNA. The CDR3 contains 13 residues. Germline V lookup: CDR1 SGHRS, CDR2 YFSETQ. CDR3 residues: CASSLGDNYGYTF.

V usage is TRBV28 and J usage is TRBJ2-7; the D call of TRBD1 rests on TCRdb alone, since no DNA is present to check it. CDR3 size: 17 residues. CDR1 and CDR2 (germline): MDHEN, SYDVKM. The CDR3 sequence is CASSLGLGTRIPYEQYF. The full variable domain, rest sourced from reference TRBV28 and TRBJ2-7, is DVKVTQSSRYLVKRTGEKVFLECVQDMDHENMFWYRQDPGLGLRLIYFSYDVKMKEKGDIPEGYSVSREKKERFSLILESASTNQTSMYLCASSLGLGTRIPYEQYFGPGTRLTVT.

The chain carries TRBV4-3 and TRBJ2-1. In germline, CDR1 is LGHNA, CDR2 YSLEER. The CDR3 is 13 amino acids. CDR3 loop: CASSQENYNEQFF.

This sequence joins TRBV7-8 and TRBJ1-1; the D gene TCRdb calls, TRBD1, cannot be checked with no DNA. The CDR3 spans 14 residues. The germline V gene has CDR1 SGHVS and CDR2 FQNEAQ. The CDR3 region is CASSESRQGRGAFF.

The chain uses TRBV5-1 and TRBJ2-2. CDR1 is SGHRS, CDR2 YFSETQ, per germline. There are 15 residues in the CDR3. CDR3 protein: CASSLPGSNTGELFF.

The CDR3 spells CASSLVDLVVQFF. This chain links TRBV7-2 with TRBJ2-1; TCRdb's D call, TRBD2, is unchecked because there is no DNA. CDR3 length: 13 residues. The germline CDR1 and CDR2 sequences are SGHTA and FQGNSA.

The chain couples TRBV12-3 or TRBV12-4 to TRBJ2-5; checking the TCRdb D call of TRBD2 is not possible without DNA. This CDR3 has 15 residues. This CDR3 reads CASSSTGTSAETQYF.